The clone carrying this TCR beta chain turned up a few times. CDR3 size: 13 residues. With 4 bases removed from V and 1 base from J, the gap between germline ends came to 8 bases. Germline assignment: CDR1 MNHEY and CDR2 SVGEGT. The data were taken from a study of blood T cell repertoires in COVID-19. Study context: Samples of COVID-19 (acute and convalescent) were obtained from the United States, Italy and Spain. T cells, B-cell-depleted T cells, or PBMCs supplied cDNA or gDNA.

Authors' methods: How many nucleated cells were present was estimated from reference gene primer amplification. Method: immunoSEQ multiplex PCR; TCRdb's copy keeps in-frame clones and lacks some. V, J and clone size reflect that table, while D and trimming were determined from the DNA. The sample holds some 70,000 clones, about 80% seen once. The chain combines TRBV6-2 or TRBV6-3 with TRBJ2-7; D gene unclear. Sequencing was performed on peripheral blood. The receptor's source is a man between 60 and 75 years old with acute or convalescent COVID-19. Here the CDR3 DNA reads TGTGCCAGCAGTTTTGAGAATTCCTACGAGCAGTACTTC. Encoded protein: CASSFENSYEQYF.